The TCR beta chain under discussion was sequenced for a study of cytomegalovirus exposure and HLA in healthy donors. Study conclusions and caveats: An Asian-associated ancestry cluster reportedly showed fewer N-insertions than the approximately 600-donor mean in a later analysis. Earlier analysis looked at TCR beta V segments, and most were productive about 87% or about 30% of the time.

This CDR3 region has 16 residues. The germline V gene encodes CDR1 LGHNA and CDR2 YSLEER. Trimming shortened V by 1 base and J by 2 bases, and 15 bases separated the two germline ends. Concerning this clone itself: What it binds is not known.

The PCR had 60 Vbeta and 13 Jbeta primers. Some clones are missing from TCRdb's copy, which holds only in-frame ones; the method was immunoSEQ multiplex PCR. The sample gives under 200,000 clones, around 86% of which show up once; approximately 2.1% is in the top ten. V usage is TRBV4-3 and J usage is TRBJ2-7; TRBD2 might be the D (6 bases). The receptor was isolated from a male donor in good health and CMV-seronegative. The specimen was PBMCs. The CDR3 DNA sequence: TGCGCCAGCAGCCAAGTTTCTGGCGGGGAGCCCTACGAGCAGTACTTC. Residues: CASSQVSGGEPYEQYF.